This TCR beta chain comes out of a study of naive and memory T cell subsets. From the second PCR step, alpha and beta chains were amplified apart. Cells stained for CD3, CD4, CD8, CD45RA and CD27 were sorted into four subsets. Study-wide results and limits: Over 95% of naive TCR sequences appeared only once, unlike memory subsets.

Concerning this clonotype itself: The antigen is not known.

Germline CDR1 SGHVS, CDR2 FNYEAQ. This CDR3 is built from 13 residues. Trimming removed 0 bases from V and 13 bases from J; junction bases left unmatched: 5. An equimolar mix of two oligonucleotides served as the beta constant-region primer for TRBC1 and TRBC2. The ligated cDNA underwent four PCR rounds using SP2 and nested alpha and beta constant-region primers. An oligonucleotide with the SP2 primer and a 12-nucleotide UMI was ligated to the cDNA 3' end. TCRdb ran MiXCR on the UMI-ligation and nested PCR reads and lists one entry per CDR3 protein. Of 30,000 to 40,000 distinct CDR3 sequences listed, approximately 17% are singletons.

This receptor was obtained from a human donor in good health. This rearrangement joins TRBV7-6 to TRBJ2-1, with 8 bases that match TRBD1. The sample taken for sequencing was effector memory CD4+ T cells from blood. Subset here: effector memory, CD45RA- CD27-. This CDR3 is CASSLAQGADQFF. DNA of the CDR3: TGTGCCAGCAGCTTAGCCCAGGGGGCTGATCAGTTCTTC.